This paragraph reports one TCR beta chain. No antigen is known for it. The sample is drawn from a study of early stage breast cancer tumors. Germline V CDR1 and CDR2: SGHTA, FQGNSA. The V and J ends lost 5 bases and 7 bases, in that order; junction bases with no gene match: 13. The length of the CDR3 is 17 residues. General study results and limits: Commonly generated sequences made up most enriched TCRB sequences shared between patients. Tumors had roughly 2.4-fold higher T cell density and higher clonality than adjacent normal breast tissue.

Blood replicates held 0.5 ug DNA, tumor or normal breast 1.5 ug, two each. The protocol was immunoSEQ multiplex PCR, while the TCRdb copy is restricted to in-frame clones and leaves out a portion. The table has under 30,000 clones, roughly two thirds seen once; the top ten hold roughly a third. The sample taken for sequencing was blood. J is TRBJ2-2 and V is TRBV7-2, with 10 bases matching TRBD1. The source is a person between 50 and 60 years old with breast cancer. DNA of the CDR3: TGTGCCAGCAGCACACCTCAGGGACAGGGGCTGGGCGGGGAGCTGTTTTTT. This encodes CASSTPQGQGLGGELFF.